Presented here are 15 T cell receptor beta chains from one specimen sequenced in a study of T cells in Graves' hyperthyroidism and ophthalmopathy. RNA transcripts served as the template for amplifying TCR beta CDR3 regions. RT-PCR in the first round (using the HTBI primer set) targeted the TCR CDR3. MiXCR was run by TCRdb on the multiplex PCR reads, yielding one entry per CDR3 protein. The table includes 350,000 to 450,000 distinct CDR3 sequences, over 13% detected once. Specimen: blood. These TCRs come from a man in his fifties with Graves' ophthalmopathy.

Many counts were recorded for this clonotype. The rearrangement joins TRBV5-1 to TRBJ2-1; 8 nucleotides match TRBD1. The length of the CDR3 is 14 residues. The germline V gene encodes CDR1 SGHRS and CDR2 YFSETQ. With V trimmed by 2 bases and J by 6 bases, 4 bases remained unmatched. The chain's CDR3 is CASSFQGAGNEQFF. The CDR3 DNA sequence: TGCGCCAGCAGCTTTCAGGGGGCCGGCAATGAGCAGTTCTTC.

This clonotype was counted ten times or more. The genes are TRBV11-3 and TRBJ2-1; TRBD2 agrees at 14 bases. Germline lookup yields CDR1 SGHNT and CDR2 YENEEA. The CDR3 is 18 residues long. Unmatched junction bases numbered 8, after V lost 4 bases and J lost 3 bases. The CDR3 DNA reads TGTGCCAGCAGCTCAACGACTAGCGGGAGGGCCTTCTACAATGAGCAGTTCTTC. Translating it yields CASSSTTSGRAFYNEQFF.

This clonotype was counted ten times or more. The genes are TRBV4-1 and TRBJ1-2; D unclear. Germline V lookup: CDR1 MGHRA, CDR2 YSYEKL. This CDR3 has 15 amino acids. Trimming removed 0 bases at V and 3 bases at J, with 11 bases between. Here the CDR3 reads CASSQEIGTDYGYTF. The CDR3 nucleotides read TGCGCCAGCAGCCAAGAAATAGGAACAGACTATGGCTACACCTTC.

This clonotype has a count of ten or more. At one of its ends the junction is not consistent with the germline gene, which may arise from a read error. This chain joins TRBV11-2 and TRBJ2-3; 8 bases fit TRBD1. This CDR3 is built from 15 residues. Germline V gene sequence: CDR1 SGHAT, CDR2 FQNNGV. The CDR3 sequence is CASSAYRGEVDTQYF. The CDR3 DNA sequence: TGTGCCAGCAGCGCATACAGGGGGGAGGTTGATACGCAATATTTT.

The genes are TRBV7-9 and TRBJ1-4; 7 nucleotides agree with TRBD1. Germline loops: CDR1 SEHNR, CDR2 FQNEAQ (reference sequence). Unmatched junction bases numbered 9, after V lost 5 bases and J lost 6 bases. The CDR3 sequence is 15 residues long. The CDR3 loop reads CASSNRQGSDEKLFF. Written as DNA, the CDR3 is TGTGCCAGCAGCAACCGACAGGGATCAGATGAAAAACTGTTTTTT.

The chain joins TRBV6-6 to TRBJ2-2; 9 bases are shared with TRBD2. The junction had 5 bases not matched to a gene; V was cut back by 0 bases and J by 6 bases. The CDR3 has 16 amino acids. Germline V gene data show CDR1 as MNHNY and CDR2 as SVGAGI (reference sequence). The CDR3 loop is CASSYSASGGSGELFF. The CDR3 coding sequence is TGTGCCAGCAGTTACTCGGCCAGCGGGGGGTCCGGGGAGCTGTTTTTT.

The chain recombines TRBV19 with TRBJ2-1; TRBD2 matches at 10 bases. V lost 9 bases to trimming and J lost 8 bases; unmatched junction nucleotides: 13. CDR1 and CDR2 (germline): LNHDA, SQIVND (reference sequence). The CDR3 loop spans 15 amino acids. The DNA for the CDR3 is TGTGCCAGCACCCAAGCGGGAGGGCCGGTAGATGAGCAGTTCTTC. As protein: CASTQAGGPVDEQFF.

CDR3 residues: CSARVLGEAFF. The CDR3 DNA reads TGCAGTGCTAGAGTCTTAGGGGAAGCTTTCTTT. The chain uses TRBV20-1 and TRBJ1-1; D ambiguous. CDR1 is DFQATT, CDR2 SNEGSKA, per germline (reference sequence). CDR3 size: 11 residues. Trimming took off 1 base at V and 8 bases at J, with 8 bases between the two ends.

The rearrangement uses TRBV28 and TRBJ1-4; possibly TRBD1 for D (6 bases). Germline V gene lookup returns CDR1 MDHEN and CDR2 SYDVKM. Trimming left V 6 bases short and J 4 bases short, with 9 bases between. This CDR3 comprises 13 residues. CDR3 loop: CASSGTYNEKLFF. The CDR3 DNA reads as TGTGCCAGCAGCGGGACATATAATGAAAAACTGTTTTTT.

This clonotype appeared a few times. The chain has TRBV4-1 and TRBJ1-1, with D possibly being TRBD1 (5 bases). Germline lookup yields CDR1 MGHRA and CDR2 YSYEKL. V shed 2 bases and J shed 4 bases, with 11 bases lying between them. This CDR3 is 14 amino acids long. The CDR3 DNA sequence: TGCGCCAGCAGCCAATCGGGGGGGACCACTGAAGCTTTCTTT. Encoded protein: CASSQSGGTTEAFF.

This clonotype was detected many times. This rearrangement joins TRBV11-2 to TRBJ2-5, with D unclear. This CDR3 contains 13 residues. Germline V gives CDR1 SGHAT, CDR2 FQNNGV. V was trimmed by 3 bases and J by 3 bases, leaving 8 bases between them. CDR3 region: CASSFGQKETQYF. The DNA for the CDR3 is TGTGCCAGCAGCTTCGGCCAGAAAGAGACCCAGTACTTC.

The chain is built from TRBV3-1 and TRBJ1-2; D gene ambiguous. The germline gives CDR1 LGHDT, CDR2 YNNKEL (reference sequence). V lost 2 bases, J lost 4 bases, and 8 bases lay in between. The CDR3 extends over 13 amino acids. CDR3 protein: CASSQLRSYGYTF. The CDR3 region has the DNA TGTGCCAGCAGCCAATTACGCTCCTATGGCTACACCTTC.

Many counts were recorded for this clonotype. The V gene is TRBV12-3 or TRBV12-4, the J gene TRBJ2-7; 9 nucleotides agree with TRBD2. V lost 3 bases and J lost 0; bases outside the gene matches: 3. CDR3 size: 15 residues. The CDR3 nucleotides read TGTGCCAGCAGTTTTTCTAGCGGGGCCTCCTACGAGCAGTACTTC. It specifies CASSFSSGASYEQYF.

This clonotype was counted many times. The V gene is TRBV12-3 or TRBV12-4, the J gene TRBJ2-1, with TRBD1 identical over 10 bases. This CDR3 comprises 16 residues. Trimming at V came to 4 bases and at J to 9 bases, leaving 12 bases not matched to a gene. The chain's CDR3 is CASSWRGQGESGEQFF. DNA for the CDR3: TGTGCCAGCAGTTGGAGAGGACAGGGGGAAAGCGGTGAGCAGTTCTTC.

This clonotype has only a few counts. The CDR3 bases are TGTGCCAGCTCACCACGGAGCGGCACTCCGACCCAGTACTTC. The encoded protein is CASSPRSGTPTQYF. This sequence joins TRBV18 and TRBJ2-5; TRBD2 might be the D (5 bases). Germline V CDR1 and CDR2: KGHSH, LQKENI. V shed 1 base and J shed 7 bases, with 13 bases lying between them. This CDR3 is built from 14 residues.